This T cell receptor beta chain was observed in a study of blood T cell repertoires in COVID-19. As for the study in general: Nucleic acid was either cDNA or gDNA, and it came from T cells, B-cell-depleted T cells, or PBMCs.

Trimming removed 8 bases at V and 8 bases at J, with 15 bases between. The CDR3 sequence is 12 residues long. CDR1 and CDR2 from the germline V gene are LGHDT and YNNKEL (reference sequence). In the source study's methods: Estimation of nucleated cell counts was performed using reference gene primer amplification. The repertoire was sequenced with immunoSEQ multiplex PCR; TCRdb's copy has only in-frame clones and lacks some. V, J and clone size are taken as reported in that table, and D and trimming were inferred from the DNA itself. The sample includes 200,000 to 300,000 clones, more than 90% of them seen just once.

The chain uses TRBV3-1 (or the pseudogene TRBV3-2) and TRBJ1-1; D perhaps matches TRBD1 (5 bases). Source material: peripheral blood. The receptor's source is a person under 35 with COVID-19, enrolled during active disease. The DNA for the CDR3 is TGTGCCAGCGGCTACTTGACAGCCGAAGCTTTCTTT. Encoded protein: CASGYLTAEAFF.